A selection of T cell receptor beta chains follows, all from one sample in a study of monozygotic twins with inflammatory bowel disease. TCRdb derives one entry per CDR3 protein from the 5' RACE reads, leaving out DNA. The repertoire table contains about 330,000 distinct CDR3 sequences. The sequenced sample consisted of blood. Receptors were obtained from a human donor with ulcerative colitis or Crohn's disease, or a healthy co-twin of an affected twin (not recorded which). CDR3s include the opening cysteine and the closing phenylalanine or tryptophan. Fields, in order: J gene, V gene, CDR3 protein.

TRBJ1-1	TRBV5-1	CASSFTMNTEAFF
TRBJ2-1	TRBV7-3	CASSLMGAYNEQFF
TRBJ2-5	TRBV5-1	CASNLAGGETQYF
TRBJ1-5	TRBV7-2	CASSLRENNQPQHF
TRBJ1-6	TRBV7-9	CASSLGGREGSPLHF
TRBJ1-3	TRBV15	CATSRDPGTNTIYF
TRBJ2-7	TRBV6-5	CASSYSRGSYEQYF
TRBJ2-4	TRBV3-1	CASSQERSSIAKNIQYF
TRBJ2-7	TRBV7-3	CASTPYTSGSYEQYF
TRBJ1-2	TRBV2	CASNRGSNYGYTF
TRBJ2-1	TRBV5-4	CASSLKIQGAGYNEQFF
TRBJ1-6	TRBV27	CASSLRNSPLHF
TRBJ2-1	TRBV5-1	CASSSRGNNEQFF
TRBJ1-2	TRBV15	CATSRDSGHSAPPENYGYTF
TRBJ2-7	TRBV20-1	CSARDPATSSYEQYF
TRBJ2-2	TRBV5-1	CASSPRAGGLNTGELFF
TRBJ2-7	TRBV7-2	CASSHQSGTHYEQYF
TRBJ1-2	TRBV5-1	CASSFTKGQGNYGYTF
TRBJ1-5	TRBV20-1	CSARKPGLSNQPQHF
TRBJ2-5	TRBV6-1	CASSPGSGTWGTQYF